This T cell receptor beta chain was observed in a study of blood T cell repertoires in COVID-19. Using immunoSEQ multiplex PCR, the repertoire was profiled, and TCRdb retains in-frame clones only, with some absent. Of approximately 69,000 clones listed, roughly 87% are singletons. This CDR3 spans 13 amino acids. Germline CDR1 reads SNHLY; CDR2 reads FYNNEI. With 6 bases removed from V and 6 bases from J, the gap between germline ends came to 14 bases. Source material: peripheral blood. The receptor comes from a man aged 50-59 years with acute or convalescent COVID-19. The genes are TRBV2 and TRBJ1-1; D not certain. CDR3 in DNA: TGTGCCAGCAGGGAGGACTCTGGCGCTGAAGCTTTCTTT. Residues: CASREDSGAEAFF.